This T cell receptor beta chain emerged from a study of glioma-infiltrating T cells. CDR3 length: 13 amino acids. The germline V and J ends were trimmed by 10 bases and 3 bases, with 16 bases remaining between them. CDR1 and CDR2 (germline): LGHNA, YNFKEQ. General study results and limits: Above-expected tissue-blood divergence occurred in all gliomas, most in low-grade ones. CDR3 overlap between tissue and blood was very small.

To note about this clonotype: As yet, its antigen is unknown.

TCR alpha and beta CDR3 regions were amplified from RNA using iRepertoire nested multiplex PCR. Tissue mRNA or PBMC total RNA, roughly 85-450 ng, went into one-step reverse transcription and amplification. One entry per CDR3 protein results from TCRdb running MiXCR on the multiplex PCR reads. Of more than 20,000 distinct CDR3 sequences in the sample, just under 25% are singletons; the top ten hold around 13%. What was sequenced was glioma tissue, nonneoplastic brain tissue, or PBMCs (not recorded which). V is TRBV4-2 and J is TRBJ2-7, with D unresolved. This clonotype was sampled from a human donor with low-grade glioma or glioblastoma, undergoing nonglioma brain surgery, or in good health (not recorded which). The CDR3 bases are TGTGCCAAAAGCTTATCCCCGAGCTACGAGCAGTACTTC. Translation: CAKSLSPSYEQYF.